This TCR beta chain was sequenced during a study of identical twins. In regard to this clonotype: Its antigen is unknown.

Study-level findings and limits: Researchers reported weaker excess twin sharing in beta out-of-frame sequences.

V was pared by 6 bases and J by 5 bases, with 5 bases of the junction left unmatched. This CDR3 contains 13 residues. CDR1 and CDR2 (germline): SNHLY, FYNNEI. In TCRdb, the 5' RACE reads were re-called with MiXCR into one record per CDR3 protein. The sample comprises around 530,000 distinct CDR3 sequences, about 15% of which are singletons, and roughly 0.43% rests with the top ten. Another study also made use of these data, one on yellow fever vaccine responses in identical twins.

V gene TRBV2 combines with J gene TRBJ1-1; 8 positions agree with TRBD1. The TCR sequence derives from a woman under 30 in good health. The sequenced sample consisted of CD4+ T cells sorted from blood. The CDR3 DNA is TGTGCCAGCAGGGGACAGGTGGTGACTGAAGCTTTCTTT. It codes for CASRGQVVTEAFF.